This T cell receptor beta chain comes out of a study of chemoradiotherapy in HPV16-positive cancers (dated by TCRdb to between 2022 and 2023). At the level of the whole study: Functional T-cell assays on cells from two HPV16-positive patients defined candidate HPV-specific T-cell clones and common TCR motifs. Whether T-cell immunity against the HPV oncoproteins E6 and E7 changes during chemoradiotherapy and whether survival is affected by this immunity were examined in the study. TCR repertoires from some 90 patients with HPV-related cancers were then used to track the candidate HPV-specific TCRs and motifs.

The library came from the immunoSEQ multiplex PCR assay. The source is immuneACCESS, and TCRdb retained only in-frame sequences with V and J called. Part of the clones is not carried over; for the studies checked, unresolved V genes explain less than half of this, and the remainder is unexplained. The table for this sample lists around 30,000 clones; 80% to 95% of them were counted only once. The top ten clones comprise under 4% of the sample. CDR1 is given as SQVTM and CDR2 as ANQGSEA, both from the germline V gene. Reading from cysteine to phenylalanine, the CDR3 counts 16 amino acids. The entry retains the CDR3 DNA only, 48 bases that are in frame from base 1. At the junction V is shortened by 4 bases and J by 7 bases; bases outside the gene matches: 14. As regards this clone: Its recognized antigen is unknown. Qualities for individual bases were not recorded, and no much larger clone is one base off.

Overall results and qualifications from the work: In HPV16-positive patients, expansion of HPV-responsive T cells during chemoradiotherapy was associated with improved recurrence-free survival. The functional definition of HPV-specific T cells came from only two HPV16-positive patients, and the survival association was reported for HPV16-positive patients. Expansion of candidate HPV-specific clones and E7-related TCR motifs was observed in the tumor microenvironment during treatment, whereas no such expansion was observed for non-HPV-specific T cells.

Repertoires were sampled repeatedly over the course of chemoradiotherapy, so clonal expansion could be followed in the tumor microenvironment. This clonotype originated in a human donor with HPV-associated anogenital cancer. This material consisted of blood, taken from a patient who underwent chemoradiotherapy. Here the chain combines TRBV29-1 and TRBJ1-2; 11 central bases correspond to TRBD1. This receptor carries the CDR3 CSVGRDRGYRGGGYTF. Here is the DNA: TGCAGCGTTGGCCGGGACAGGGGGTACCGAGGGGGTGGCTACACCTTC.